In this sample, the clone carrying this T cell receptor (beta chain) turned up once. Antigen unknown. The CDR3 covers 14 residues. Germline V gene data show CDR1 as SGHRS and CDR2 as YFSETQ. V gave up 4 bases and J gave up 7 bases, with 15 bases separating them. These data are taken from a study of blood T cells in healthy people across ages. A second PCR of roughly 7 to 11 cycles used a sample-barcoded 5' primer and a J-beta primer mix. TCRdb recomputed calls from the 5' RACE reads with MiXCR, one row per CDR3 protein. The top ten hold over 15% of the sample, which has over a million distinct CDR3 sequences, 40% to 55% seen once. Notes on the study in general: Whereas aged donors had fewer naive CD4+ cells, long-lived donors had more of them and higher diversity.

The rearrangement uses TRBV5-1 and TRBJ2-1, with D maybe TRBD2 (6 bases). The clonotype originates from a woman between 55 and 75 years old in good health. Material for sequencing was blood. This CDR3 reads CASSRVGGVNEQFF. The CDR3 DNA reads as TGCGCCAGCAGCCGGGTGGGGGGAGTGAATGAGCAGTTCTTC.